This T cell receptor beta chain was sequenced during a study of blood T cell repertoires in COVID-19. Study background: Samples taken during acute and convalescent COVID-19 were collected in the United States, Italy and Spain. From T cells, B-cell-depleted T cells, or PBMCs came the material, which was cDNA or gDNA.

Trimming took off 5 bases at V and 3 bases at J, with 7 bases between the two ends. The CDR3 runs 11 residues. The germline V gene has CDR1 DFQATT and CDR2 SNEGSKA (reference sequence). Original methodology: For nucleated cells, counts were estimated from reference gene primer amplification. The assay was immunoSEQ multiplex PCR, and TCRdb's table has in-frame clones only and misses some. V, J and clone size are those of that table, while D and trimming were read from the DNA. The table records approximately 210,000 clones, around 88% of them present only once. This clone was seen a single time. V is TRBV20-1 and J is TRBJ1-1; D remains unclear. Source material: peripheral blood. The TCR originated in a man between 50 and 59 years old with active or convalescent COVID-19. The DNA of the CDR3 is TGCAGTGCTGCGGGTGACACTGAAGCTTTCTTT. Its translation: CSAAGDTEAFF.